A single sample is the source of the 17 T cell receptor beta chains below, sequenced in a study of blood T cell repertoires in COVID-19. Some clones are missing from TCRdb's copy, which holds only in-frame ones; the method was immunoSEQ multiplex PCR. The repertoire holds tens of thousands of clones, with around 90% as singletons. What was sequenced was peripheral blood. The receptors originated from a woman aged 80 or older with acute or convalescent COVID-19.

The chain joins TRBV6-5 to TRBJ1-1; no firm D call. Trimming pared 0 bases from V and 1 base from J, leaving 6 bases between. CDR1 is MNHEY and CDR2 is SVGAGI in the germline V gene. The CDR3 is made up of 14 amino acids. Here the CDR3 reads CASSYSRGNTEAFF. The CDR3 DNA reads TGTGCCAGCAGTTACTCGCGGGGGAACACTGAAGCTTTCTTT.

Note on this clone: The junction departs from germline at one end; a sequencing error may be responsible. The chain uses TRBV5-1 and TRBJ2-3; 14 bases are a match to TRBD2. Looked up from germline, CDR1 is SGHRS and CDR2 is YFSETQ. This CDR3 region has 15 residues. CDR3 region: CASRDGTSGGQILDF. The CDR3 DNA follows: TGCGCCAGCAGGGACGGGACTAGCGGGGGCCAAATCTTAGATTTT. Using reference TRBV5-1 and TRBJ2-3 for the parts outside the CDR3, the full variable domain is KAGVTQTPRYLIKTRGQQVTLSCSPISGHRSVSWYQQTPGQGLQFLFEYFSETQRNKGNFPGRFSGRQFSNSRSEMNVSTLELGDSALYLCASRDGTSGGQILDFGPGTRLTVL.

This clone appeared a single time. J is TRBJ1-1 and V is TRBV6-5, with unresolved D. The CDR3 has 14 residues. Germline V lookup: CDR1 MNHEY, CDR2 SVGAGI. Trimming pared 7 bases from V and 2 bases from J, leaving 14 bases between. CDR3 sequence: CASTPRGTNTEAFF. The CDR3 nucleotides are TGTGCCAGCACCCCCCGGGGAACAAACACTGAAGCTTTCTTT.

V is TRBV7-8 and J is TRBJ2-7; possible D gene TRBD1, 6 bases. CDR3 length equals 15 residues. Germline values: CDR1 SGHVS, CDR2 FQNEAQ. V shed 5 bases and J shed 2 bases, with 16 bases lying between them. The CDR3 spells CASSAPDRKAYEQYF. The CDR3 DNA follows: TGTGCCAGCAGCGCGCCCGACAGGAAGGCCTACGAGCAGTACTTC.

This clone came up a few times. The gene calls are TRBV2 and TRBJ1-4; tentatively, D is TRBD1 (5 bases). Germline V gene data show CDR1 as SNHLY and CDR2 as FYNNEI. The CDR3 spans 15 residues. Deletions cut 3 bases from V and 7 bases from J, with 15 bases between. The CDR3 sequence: CASSDIRALREKLFF. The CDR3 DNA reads TGTGCCAGCAGTGATATCAGGGCGTTACGTGAAAAACTGTTTTTT.

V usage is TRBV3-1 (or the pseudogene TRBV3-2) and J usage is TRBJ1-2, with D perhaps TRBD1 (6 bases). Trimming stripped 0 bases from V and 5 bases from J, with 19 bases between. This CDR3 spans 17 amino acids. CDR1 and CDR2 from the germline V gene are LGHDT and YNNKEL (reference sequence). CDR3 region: CASSQDLLAATGYGYTF. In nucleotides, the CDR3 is TGTGCCAGCAGCCAAGATCTTTTGGCCGCCACAGGGTATGGCTACACCTTC.

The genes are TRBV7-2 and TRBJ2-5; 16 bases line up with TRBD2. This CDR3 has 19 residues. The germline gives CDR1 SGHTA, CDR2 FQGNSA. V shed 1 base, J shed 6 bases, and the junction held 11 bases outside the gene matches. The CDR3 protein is CASSLVGTSGGAGLKTQYF. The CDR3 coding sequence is TGTGCCAGCAGCTTAGTAGGGACTAGCGGGGGGGCCGGTTTAAAGACCCAGTACTTC.

This chain's CDR3 is CASSLYSLAGTYEQYF. DNA of the CDR3: TGTGCCAGCAGCTTGTACTCTTTAGCGGGGACCTACGAGCAGTACTTC. The chain recombines TRBV11-3 with TRBJ2-7, with 8 bases lining up with TRBD2. Trimming removed 3 bases from V and 2 bases from J; junction bases left unmatched: 9. Germline CDR1 and CDR2: SGHNT and YENEEA. The CDR3 runs to 16 residues.

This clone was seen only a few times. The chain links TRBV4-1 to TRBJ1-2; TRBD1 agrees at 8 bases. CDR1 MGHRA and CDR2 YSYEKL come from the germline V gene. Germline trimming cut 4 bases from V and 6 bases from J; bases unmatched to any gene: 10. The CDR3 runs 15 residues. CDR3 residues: CASSLLWAGGDGYTF. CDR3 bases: TGCGCCAGCAGCCTATTATGGGCAGGGGGCGATGGCTACACCTTC.

The CDR3 protein is CASSSLAGVEFF. As DNA, the CDR3 is TGTGCCAGCAGCTCGCTAGCGGGAGTAGAGTTCTTC. V gene TRBV11-2 combines with J gene TRBJ2-1, with 10 bases matching TRBD2. V trimming: 4 bases; J trimming: 14 bases; junction bases outside the gene matches: 5. This CDR3 is built from 12 residues. Germline CDR1 SGHAT, CDR2 FQNNGV.

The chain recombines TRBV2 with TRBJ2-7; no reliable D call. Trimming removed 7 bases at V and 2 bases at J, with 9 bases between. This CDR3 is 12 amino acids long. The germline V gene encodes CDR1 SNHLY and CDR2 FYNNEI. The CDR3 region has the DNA TGTGCCAGCAACCTCACTCCCTACGAGCAGTACTTC. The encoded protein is CASNLTPYEQYF.

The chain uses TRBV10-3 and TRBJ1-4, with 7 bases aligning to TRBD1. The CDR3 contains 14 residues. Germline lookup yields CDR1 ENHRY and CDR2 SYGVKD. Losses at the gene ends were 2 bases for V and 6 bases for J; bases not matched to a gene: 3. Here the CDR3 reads CAISERGTDEKLFF. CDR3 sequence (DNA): TGTGCCATCAGTGAGAGAGGGACAGATGAAAAACTGTTTTTT.

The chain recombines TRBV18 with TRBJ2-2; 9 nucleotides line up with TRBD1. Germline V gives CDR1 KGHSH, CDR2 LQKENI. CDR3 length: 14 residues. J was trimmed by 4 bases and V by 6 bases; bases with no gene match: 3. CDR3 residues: CASSRDRVTGELFF. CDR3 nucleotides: TGTGCCAGCTCCCGGGACAGGGTCACCGGGGAGCTGTTTTTT.

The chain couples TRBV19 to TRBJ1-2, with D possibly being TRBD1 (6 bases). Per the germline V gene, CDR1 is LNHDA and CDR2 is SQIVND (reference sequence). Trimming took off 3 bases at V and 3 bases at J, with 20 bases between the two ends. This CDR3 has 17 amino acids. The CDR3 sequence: CASSIRIKGGKDYGYTF. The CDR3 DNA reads TGTGCCAGTAGTATTCGGATAAAGGGGGGGAAAGACTATGGCTACACCTTC.

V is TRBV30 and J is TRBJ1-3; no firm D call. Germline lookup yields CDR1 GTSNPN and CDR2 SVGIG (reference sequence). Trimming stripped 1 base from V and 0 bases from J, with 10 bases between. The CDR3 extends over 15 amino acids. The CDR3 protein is CAWSGGGLSGNTIYF. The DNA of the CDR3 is TGTGCCTGGAGTGGAGGAGGGCTCTCTGGAAACACCATATATTTT. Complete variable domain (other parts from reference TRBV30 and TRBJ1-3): SQTIHQWPATLVQPVGSPLSLECTVEGTSNPNLYWYRQAAGRGLQLLFYSVGIGQISSEVPQNLSASRPQDRQFILSSKKLLLSDSGFYLCAWSGGGLSGNTIYFGEGSWLTVV.

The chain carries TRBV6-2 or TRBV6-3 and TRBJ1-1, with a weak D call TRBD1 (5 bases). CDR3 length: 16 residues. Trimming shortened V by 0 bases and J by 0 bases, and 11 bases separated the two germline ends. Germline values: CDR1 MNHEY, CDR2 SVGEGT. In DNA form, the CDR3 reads TGTGCCAGCAGTTACTCGATTGGGGCTTTGAACACTGAAGCTTTCTTT. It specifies CASSYSIGALNTEAFF.

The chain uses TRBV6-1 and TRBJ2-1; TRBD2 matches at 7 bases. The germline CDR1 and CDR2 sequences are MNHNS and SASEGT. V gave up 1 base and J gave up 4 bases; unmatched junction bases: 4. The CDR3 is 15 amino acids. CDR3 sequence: CASSEVERGYNEQFF. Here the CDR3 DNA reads TGTGCCAGCAGTGAAGTAGAGCGGGGATACAATGAGCAGTTCTTC.